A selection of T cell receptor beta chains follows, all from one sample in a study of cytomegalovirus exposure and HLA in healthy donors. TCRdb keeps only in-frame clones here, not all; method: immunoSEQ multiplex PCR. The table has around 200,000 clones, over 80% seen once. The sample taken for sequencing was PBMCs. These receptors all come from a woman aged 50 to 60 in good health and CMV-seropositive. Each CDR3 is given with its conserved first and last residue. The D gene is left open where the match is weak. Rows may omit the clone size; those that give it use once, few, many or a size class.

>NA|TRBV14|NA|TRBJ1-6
CASSQGRGILASPLHF
TGTGCCAGCAGCCAAGGGAGGGGAATTTTGGCTTCACCCCTCCACTTT
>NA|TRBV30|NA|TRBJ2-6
CAWSRYSGLAGANVLTF
TGTGCCTGGAGTCGGTACAGTGGGTTAGCTGGGGCCAACGTCCTGACTTTC
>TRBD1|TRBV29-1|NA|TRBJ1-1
CSVGTGEVMNTEAFF
TGCAGCGTTGGGACAGGGGAAGTGATGAACACTGAAGCTTTCTTT
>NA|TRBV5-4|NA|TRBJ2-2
CASSWRGTGELFF
TGTGCCAGCAGCTGGAGGGGTACCGGGGAGCTGTTTTTT
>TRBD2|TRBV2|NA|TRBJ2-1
CASKLADLSYNEQFF
TGTGCCAGCAAACTAGCGGATCTCTCCTACAATGAGCAGTTCTTC
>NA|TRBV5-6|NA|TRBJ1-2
CASSLGRGIYGYTF
TGTGCCAGCAGCTTGGGCAGGGGCATCTATGGCTACACCTTC
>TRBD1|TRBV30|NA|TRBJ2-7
CAWGTALEQYF
TGTGCCTGGGGGACAGCCCTCGAGCAGTACTTC
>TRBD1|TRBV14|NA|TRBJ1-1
CASSHRDRGLSGAFF
TGTGCCAGCAGCCACCGGGACAGGGGGCTATCGGGGGCTTTCTTT
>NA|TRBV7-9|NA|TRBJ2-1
CASQRGGVSYNEQFF
TGTGCCAGCCAAAGGGGGGGGGTCTCCTACAATGAGCAGTTCTTC
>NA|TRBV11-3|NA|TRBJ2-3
CASASGSADTQYF
TGTGCCAGCGCATCGGGTAGCGCAGATACGCAGTATTTT
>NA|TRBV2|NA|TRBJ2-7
CASSERLLGSYEQYF
TGTGCCAGCAGTGAGCGACTACTGGGGTCCTACGAGCAGTACTTC
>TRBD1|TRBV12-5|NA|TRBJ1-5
CASGSRGKGNQPQHF
TGTGCTAGTGGTTCCAGGGGGAAAGGCAATCAGCCCCAGCATTTT
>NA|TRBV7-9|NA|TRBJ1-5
CASILRGGGEKGNQPQHF
TGTGCCAGCATCCTAAGAGGTGGGGGGGAAAAGGGCAATCAGCCCCAGCATTTT
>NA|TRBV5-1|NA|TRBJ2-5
CASSSRTQETQYF
TGCGCCAGCAGCTCTCGGACACAAGAGACCCAGTACTTC
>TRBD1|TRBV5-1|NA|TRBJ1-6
CASSQGQGAVPLHF
TGCGCCAGCAGCCAAGGACAGGGCGCGGTACCCCTCCACTTT
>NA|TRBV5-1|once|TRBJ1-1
CASSPAVNTEAFF
TGCGCCAGCAGCCCCGCAGTGAACACTGAAGCTTTCTTT
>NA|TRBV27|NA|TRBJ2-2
CASTREGADTGELFF
TGTGCCAGCACCCGGGAGGGGGCCGATACCGGGGAGCTGTTTTTT
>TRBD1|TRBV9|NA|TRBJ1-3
CASSVLRRQGPGNTIYF
TGTGCCAGCAGCGTTCTGCGCCGACAGGGCCCAGGAAACACCATATATTTT
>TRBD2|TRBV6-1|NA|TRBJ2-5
CASNRLAGGPTQYF
TGTGCCAGCAACCGGCTAGCGGGGGGGCCTACCCAGTACTTC
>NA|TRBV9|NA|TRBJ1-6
CASSAGQRNSPLHF
TGTGCCAGCAGCGCTGGACAGAGAAATTCACCCCTCCACTTT
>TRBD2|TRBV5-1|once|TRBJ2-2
CASSLASGSAGELFF
TGCGCCAGCAGCTTGGCTAGCGGAAGCGCCGGGGAGCTGTTTTTT
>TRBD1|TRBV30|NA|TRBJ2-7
CAWSEVGTGGDEQYF
TGTGCCTGGAGCGAGGTGGGGACAGGCGGCGACGAGCAGTACTTC
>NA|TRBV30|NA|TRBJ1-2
CAWSLEVSYGYTF
TGTGCCTGGAGTCTCGAGGTATCCTATGGCTACACCTTC
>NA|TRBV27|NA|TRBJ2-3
CASSPRQDSADTQYF
TGTGCCAGCAGTCCCAGACAGGACTCAGCAGATACGCAGTATTTT
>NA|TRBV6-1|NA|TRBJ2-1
CASSGSRGSSYNEQFF
TGTGCCAGCAGTGGAAGCAGGGGTAGCTCCTACAATGAGCAGTTCTTC
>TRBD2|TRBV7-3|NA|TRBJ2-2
CASSLKASGGANTGELFF
TGTGCCAGCAGCTTAAAGGCTAGCGGGGGGGCGAACACCGGGGAGCTGTTTTTT
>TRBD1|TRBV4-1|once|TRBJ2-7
CASSHPGTGLYEQYF
TGCGCCAGCAGCCACCCCGGGACAGGACTCTACGAGCAGTACTTC
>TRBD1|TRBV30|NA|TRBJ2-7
CAWTTGTGIYEQYF
TGTGCCTGGACCACCGGGACAGGGATCTACGAGCAGTACTTC
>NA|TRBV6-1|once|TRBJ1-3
CATGKGGSGNTIYF
TGTGCCACTGGAAAGGGAGGCTCTGGAAACACCATATATTTT
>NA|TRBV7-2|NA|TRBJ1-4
CASSLVREKLFF
TGTGCCAGCAGCTTAGTCCGTGAAAAACTGTTTTTT
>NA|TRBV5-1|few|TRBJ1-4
CASSFGSGRGEKLFF
TGCGCCAGCAGCTTCGGATCTGGGAGGGGCGAAAAACTGTTTTTT
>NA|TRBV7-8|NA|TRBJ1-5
CASSPRAGVSNQPQHF
TGTGCCAGCAGCCCAAGGGCGGGGGTCAGCAATCAGCCCCAGCATTTT
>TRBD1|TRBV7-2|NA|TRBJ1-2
CASSGRQGDFGYTF
TGTGCCAGCAGCGGCCGACAGGGAGATTTCGGCTACACCTTC
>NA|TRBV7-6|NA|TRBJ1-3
CAGSLAGSQGSGNTIYF
TGTGCCGGCAGCTTAGCGGGCTCGCAGGGCTCTGGAAACACCATATATTTT
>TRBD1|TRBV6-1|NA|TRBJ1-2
CASRGTGVGGYTF
TGTGCCAGCCGCGGGACAGGGGTTGGCGGCTACACCTTC
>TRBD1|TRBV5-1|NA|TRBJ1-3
CASSPTGANSGNTIYF
TGCGCCAGCAGCCCAACAGGGGCCAACTCTGGAAACACCATATATTTT
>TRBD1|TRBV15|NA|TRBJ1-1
CATSRWDRLNTEAFF
TGTGCCACCAGCAGGTGGGACAGGCTGAACACTGAAGCTTTCTTT
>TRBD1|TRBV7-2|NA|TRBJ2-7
CASSGRDSYEQYF
TGTGCCAGCAGCGGCCGGGACAGCTACGAGCAGTACTTC
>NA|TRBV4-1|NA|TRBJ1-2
CASSLGGAGVYGYTF
TGCGCCAGCAGCCTAGGGGGGGCGGGGGTCTATGGCTACACCTTC
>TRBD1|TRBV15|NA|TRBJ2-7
CATSRDPVTGQSTYEQYF
TGTGCCACCAGCAGAGATCCGGTCACGGGACAGAGTACCTACGAGCAGTACTTC
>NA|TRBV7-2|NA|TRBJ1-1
CASSLGGVRMNTEAFF
TGTGCCAGCAGCTTAGGAGGTGTACGGATGAACACTGAAGCTTTCTTT
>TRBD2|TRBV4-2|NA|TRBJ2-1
CASSQLSVAGVYNEQFF
TGTGCCAGCAGCCAACTCTCAGTAGCGGGGGTCTACAATGAGCAGTTCTTC
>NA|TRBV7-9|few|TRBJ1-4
CASSLPRNTATNEKLFF
TGTGCCAGCAGCTTACCCCGAAACACCGCAACTAATGAAAAACTGTTTTTT
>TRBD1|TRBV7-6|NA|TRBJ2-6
CASSLLSTGGSGANVLTF
TGTGCCAGCAGCTTATTATCAACAGGGGGCTCTGGGGCCAACGTCCTGACTTTC
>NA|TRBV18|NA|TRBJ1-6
CASSPTAQGDVDSPLHF
TGTGCCAGCTCACCTACGGCCCAGGGCGATGTAGATTCACCCCTCCACTTT